This TCR beta chain was captured by sequencing in a study of spatial heterogeneity in lung cancer. Study background: Combinations of a unique TCR and a UMI were tallied in raw reads, and on average each appeared more than ten times.

A remark on this clonotype: The antigen remains undetermined.

Each molecule of TCR cDNA was tagged with one unique molecular identifier. A single record per CDR3 protein comes from TCRdb applying MiXCR to the 5' RACE reads. The repertoire holds some 87,000 distinct CDR3 sequences, with roughly 8.7% as singletons. Study outcomes and limitations: At tumor resection, ubiquitous expanded TCRs were detected in blood more often than later.

The V gene lost 3 bases and the J gene lost 6 bases, with 3 bases spanning the gap. Germline V gene data show CDR1 as DFQATT and CDR2 as SNEGSKA (reference sequence). The CDR3 extends over 9 amino acids. Regarding time point: sample taken at primary tumor resection. The sequenced material consisted of unsorted whole RNA from tumor, nontumor lung or frozen PBMC. Donors were about 70 untreated early-stage non-small cell lung cancer patients. The sequenced sample was PBMCs, obtained at surgery. The receptor was isolated from a male donor with early-stage non-small cell lung cancer. The chain uses TRBV20-1 and TRBJ2-7, with unresolved D. Written as DNA, the CDR3 is TGCAGTGCTAGGTGCGAGCAGTACTTC. Its protein is CSARCEQYF.